These 15 T cell receptor beta chains originate from one sample sequenced in a study of T cells in Graves' hyperthyroidism and ophthalmopathy. Researchers amplified the TCR beta CDR3 regions from RNA transcripts. The HTBI set primed first-round TCR CDR3 RT-PCR. From the multiplex PCR reads, TCRdb called clonotypes with MiXCR, one entry per CDR3 protein. Here the sample spans a few hundred thousand distinct CDR3 sequences, about a fifth being singletons. Sequenced sample: blood. The receptors were sampled from a woman younger than 30 with Graves' hyperthyroidism.

This clonotype was picked up many times. The gene calls are TRBV6-5 and TRBJ2-6; 16 bases agree with TRBD2. This CDR3 is built from 19 residues. V trimming: 4 bases; J trimming: 0 bases; junction bases outside the gene matches: 3. Per the germline V gene, CDR1 is MNHEY and CDR2 is SVGAGI. CDR3 in DNA: TGTGCCAGCAGTTCCGGGACTAGCGGGGGGGCCTCTGGGGCCAACGTCCTGACTTTC. The encoded protein is CASSSGTSGGASGANVLTF.

This chain uses TRBV12-5 with TRBJ2-7; 11 bases fit TRBD2. The CDR3 loop spans 13 amino acids. Germline CDR1 is LGHNT and CDR2 is FRNRAP. V lost 5 bases and J lost 4; bases outside the gene matches: 1. This CDR3 is CASGASGRYEQYF. The CDR3 nucleotides read TGTGCTAGTGGTGCTAGCGGGAGGTACGAGCAGTACTTC. Together with reference TRBV12-5 and TRBJ2-7, the CDR3 gives the full variable domain: DARVTQTPRHKVTEMGQEVTMRCQPILGHNTVFWYRQTMMQGLELLAYFRNRAPLDDSGMPKDRFSAEMPDATLATLKIQPSEPRDSAVYFCASGASGRYEQYFGPGTRLTVT.

This clonotype was seen repeatedly, ten times or more. As DNA, the CDR3 is TGTGCCAGCTCGCCCCGACCTGGCGGGGGGTACCAAGAGACCCAGTACTTC. It is translated as CASSPRPGGGYQETQYF. The chain recombines TRBV27 with TRBJ2-5, with TRBD2 matching 8 bases. The CDR3 is made up of 17 amino acids. After removal of 8 bases from V and 0 bases from J, the junction contained 14 bases not matched to a gene. Germline V lookup: CDR1 MNHEY, CDR2 SMNVEV (reference sequence).

This clonotype was seen ten or more times. CDR3 nucleotide sequence: TGTGCCAGCACACAGAGGGAGGATGGCTACACCTTC. This translates into CASTQREDGYTF. The chain links TRBV28 to TRBJ1-2; D not certain. The CDR3 length is 12 residues. CDR1 is MDHEN and CDR2 is SYDVKM in the germline V gene. The germline V and J ends were trimmed by 7 bases and 6 bases, with 12 bases remaining between them.

This clonotype was seen many times. CDR3 protein: CASSLDSSNQPQHF. Written as DNA, the CDR3 is TGTGCCAGTAGCCTGGACAGCAGCAATCAGCCCCAGCATTTT. This chain joins TRBV19 and TRBJ1-5, with a weak D call TRBD1 (6 bases). The CDR3 length is 14 residues. With 6 bases removed from V and 1 base from J, the gap between germline ends came to 10 bases. From germline, CDR1 is LNHDA and CDR2 SQIVND (reference sequence).

The genes are TRBV2 and TRBJ2-2; unclear D gene. The germline CDR1 and CDR2 sequences are SNHLY and FYNNEI. This CDR3 spans 15 amino acids. V was trimmed by 2 bases and J by 6 bases, leaving 13 bases between them. In nucleotides, the CDR3 is TGTGCCAGCAGTGAACAGACATTTGCGTCCGGGGAGCTGTTTTTT. This codes for CASSEQTFASGELFF.

This clonotype was recorded many times. The chain joins TRBV6-1 to TRBJ2-4; 9 bases line up with TRBD1. After removal of 6 bases from V and 5 bases from J, the junction contained 5 bases not matched to a gene. The germline gives CDR1 MNHNS, CDR2 SASEGT. The CDR3 is made up of 14 amino acids. DNA of the CDR3: TGTGCCAGCAGCTGGGACAGGGTTCAAAACATTCAGTACTTC. Its protein is CASSWDRVQNIQYF.

This clonotype was observed a handful of times. This rearrangement joins TRBV4-2 to TRBJ1-5; D remains unclear. Germline values: CDR1 LGHNA, CDR2 YNFKEQ. V was pared by 1 base and J by 5 bases, with 12 bases between. This CDR3 spans 15 amino acids. This CDR3 reads CASSQGNGIDQPQHF. In nucleotides, the CDR3 is TGTGCCAGCAGCCAAGGGAATGGGATCGATCAGCCCCAGCATTTT.

This clonotype occurred many times. The genes are TRBV24-1 and TRBJ1-3; D uncertain. The CDR3 runs to 13 residues. The germline gives CDR1 KGHDR, CDR2 SFDVKD. Trimming left V 4 bases short and J 5 bases short, with 8 bases between. The CDR3 is CATSDGYRNTIYF. For the CDR3, the DNA is TGTGCCACCAGTGACGGCTACCGAAACACCATATATTTT.

The V call is TRBV6-1, the J call TRBJ2-7; TRBD2 matches 7 bases. From germline, CDR1 is MNHNS and CDR2 SASEGT. CDR3 length: 14 amino acids. After removal of 5 bases from V and 4 bases from J, the junction contained 8 bases not matched to a gene. CDR3 sequence (DNA): TGTGCCAGCAGTATCGGGACTAACGAATACGAGCAGTACTTC. It yields the protein CASSIGTNEYEQYF.

In its sample, this clonotype was seen many times. The chain is built from TRBV2 and TRBJ2-6; no definite D call. The CDR3 is 18 residues long. The V and J ends lost 3 bases and 0 bases respectively, with 15 bases between them. CDR1 is SNHLY, CDR2 FYNNEI, per germline. The CDR3 loop is CASSERSGRSSGANVLTF. In DNA, the CDR3 is TGTGCCAGCAGTGAGAGGTCTGGCAGATCCTCTGGGGCCAACGTCCTGACTTTC.

This chain joins TRBV7-8 and TRBJ1-1; D gene uncertain. Trimming removed 1 base at V and 1 base at J, with 7 bases between. Per germline, CDR1 SGHVS and CDR2 FQNEAQ. The CDR3 runs 14 residues. DNA for the CDR3: TGTGCCAGCAGCTTAGTTGCGGCGAACACTGAAGCTTTCTTT. This sequence encodes CASSLVAANTEAFF.

This clonotype has a count of ten or more. The chain carries TRBV6-1 and TRBJ1-2, with 10 bases aligning to TRBD1. CDR1 MNHNS and CDR2 SASEGT come from the germline V gene. The V gene end was trimmed by 5 bases and the J gene end by 4 bases; junction bases not matched to a gene: 7. CDR3 size: 15 residues. The CDR3 nucleotides are TGTGCCAGCAGTACGGCGACAGGGGGCCGCTATGGCTACACCTTC. Its protein is CASSTATGGRYGYTF.

The table lists this clonotype with many counts. The chain recombines TRBV6-1 with TRBJ2-7; D ambiguous. Per germline, CDR1 MNHNS and CDR2 SASEGT. V lost 5 bases to trimming and J lost 1 base, with 12 bases between them. CDR3 length: 14 amino acids. CDR3 sequence: CASSTRTVSYEQYF. The CDR3 DNA follows: TGTGCCAGCAGTACGCGCACAGTATCCTACGAGCAGTACTTC.

The genes are TRBV6-2 or TRBV6-3 and TRBJ2-7; D might be TRBD2 (6 bases). This CDR3 contains 12 residues. Trimming stripped 7 bases from V and 6 bases from J, with 13 bases between. Germline V gives CDR1 MNHEY, CDR2 SVGEGT. CDR3 residues: CASTGDSLEQYF. The CDR3 coding sequence is TGTGCCAGCACGGGGGACTCCCTCGAGCAGTACTTC.